The present T cell receptor (beta chain) was sequenced within a study of blood T cell repertoires in COVID-19. Study-wide context: Sources were T cells, B-cell-depleted T cells, or PBMCs; the material itself was cDNA or gDNA.

Per germline, CDR1 LGHDT and CDR2 YNNKEL (reference sequence). The CDR3 has 15 amino acids. Trimming removed 1 base from V and 3 bases from J; junction bases left unmatched: 5. The assay was immunoSEQ multiplex PCR, and TCRdb's table has in-frame clones only and misses some. Altogether around 190,000 clones are present, under 85% being singletons, with the ten largest covering 6% to 8.5%. The V gene is TRBV3-1 (or the pseudogene TRBV3-2), the J gene TRBJ1-2; 7 nucleotides agree with TRBD1. The clonotype originates from a woman in her 70s with COVID-19, enrolled during active disease. Sequences were obtained from peripheral blood. This chain's CDR3 is CASSQGIGGHYGYTF. The CDR3 nucleotides read TGTGCCAGCAGCCAAGGGATAGGGGGCCACTATGGCTACACCTTC.